This T cell receptor (beta chain) was sequenced for a study of T cell responses to AZD1222 COVID-19 vaccine. The overall study: Samples with a second dose at about 4 or about 12 weeks were pooled together.

General study findings and limits: CD4 TCRs linked to vaccination spanned spike, dominating at 160-218 and 743-854. No day 14 peak samples; only post-peak repertoires were characterized. A mostly white British donor set with more females was recruited, and clonal diversity was possibly underestimated.

Clones were read by immunoSEQ multiplex PCR, and TCRdb kept only the in-frame ones, dropping some. The sample has roughly 100,000 clones; approximately 88% are singletons. Comments on this clone: Antigen specificity is unknown.

The receptor comes from an adult in good health. Source: peripheral blood, taken on day 0 of AZD1222 vaccination.

As DNA, the CDR3 is TGTGCCACCAGCAGAGATAGGCAGGGCCCAGGCGAGCAGTACTTC. It yields the protein CATSRDRQGPGEQYF. The gene calls are TRBV15 and TRBJ2-7, with D possibly matching TRBD1 (5 bases). V lost 0 bases, J lost 6 bases, and 15 bases lay in between. The CDR3 loop spans 15 amino acids. The V gene's germline CDR1 is LNHNV and CDR2 YYDKDF (reference sequence). Filled out from reference TRBV15 and TRBJ2-7, the complete variable domain reads DAMVIQNPRYQVTQFGKPVTLSCSQTLNHNVMYWYQQKSSQAPKLLFHYYDKDFNNEADTPDNFQSRRPNTSFCFLDIRSPGLGDTAMYLCATSRDRQGPGEQYFGPGTRLTVT.